A selection of T cell receptor beta chains follows, all from one sample in a study of blood T cell repertoires in COVID-19. Method: immunoSEQ multiplex PCR; TCRdb's copy keeps in-frame clones and lacks some. The repertoire holds 300,000 or so clones, with about 87% as singletons. The specimen was peripheral blood. All receptors come from a woman between 40 and 50 years old with acute or convalescent COVID-19. The CDR3 runs from the conserved cysteine through the conserved F or W. D genes are given only for firm matches. Some rows have no size entry. The others give once, few or many, or a class for an expanded clone.

V	D	J	size	DNA	CDR3
TRBV27	TRBD1	TRBJ1-2	.	TGTGCCAGCAGTCTCCTTGGGACAGGGGTCTATGGCTACACCTTC	CASSLLGTGVYGYTF
TRBV19	.	TRBJ1-2	.	TGTGCCAGTAGTGTGACAGGAACCTATGGCTACACCTTC	CASSVTGTYGYTF
TRBV19	TRBD1	TRBJ2-3	.	TGTGCCAGTAGTATCACAGGGGCGTCCACAGATACGCAGTATTTT	CASSITGASTDTQYF
TRBV24-1	.	TRBJ1-5	.	TGTGCCACCGTTGAACGGGGAGTCTATCAGCCCCAGCATTTT	CATVERGVYQPQHF
TRBV20-1	TRBD1	TRBJ1-4	.	TGCAGTGCTGGTGACAGGGGAAATGAAAAACTGTTTTTT	CSAGDRGNEKLFF
TRBV6-5	.	TRBJ2-2	.	TGTGCCATCCCGATTTGGACGGGAAACACCGGGGAGCTGTTTTTT	CAIPIWTGNTGELFF
TRBV19	.	TRBJ1-2	.	TGTGCCAGTAGCCGTGTGATTTCTCGGGACTATGGCTACACCTTC	CASSRVISRDYGYTF
TRBV12-5	.	TRBJ2-3	.	TGTGCTAGTTCGGGGATGGGGTACACAGATACGCAGTATTTT	CASSGMGYTDTQYF
TRBV2	TRBD1	TRBJ1-4	.	TGTGCCAGCTCTCCGGGACAGGGATATGAAAAACTGTTTTTT	CASSPGQGYEKLFF
TRBV19	TRBD1	TRBJ1-1	.	TGTGCCAGTCGGGGACAGGGGACGAACACTGAAGCTTTCTTT	CASRGQGTNTEAFF
TRBV9	.	TRBJ2-2	.	TGTGCCAGCAGCGTAGAATCCGTGAACACCGGGGAGCTGTTTTTT	CASSVESVNTGELFF
TRBV5-5	.	TRBJ2-3	.	TGTGCCAGCAGCTATCCACCAGGGACTTCATTC	CASSYPPGTSF
TRBV5-1	TRBD2	TRBJ2-5	.	TGCGCCAGCAGCGGACTAGTCGGGCAAGAGACCCAGTACTTC	CASSGLVGQETQYF
TRBV6-6	TRBD1	TRBJ1-2	few	TGTGCCAGCAGTTACCCGGGACAGAATTATGGCTACACCTTC	CASSYPGQNYGYTF
TRBV5-1	TRBD1	TRBJ1-1	.	TGCGCCAGCCATGGACAGGAGAACACTGAAGCTTTCTTT	CASHGQENTEAFF
TRBV29-1	.	TRBJ1-1	few	TGCAGCGTTGAGTTATCCAGGGAAGGTTGGGACACTGAAGCTTTCTTT	CSVELSREGWDTEAFF
TRBV7-8	.	TRBJ1-1	.	TGTGCCAGCAGCTTCTCTAGTAGTAACACTGAAGCTTTCTTT	CASSFSSSNTEAFF
TRBV5-6	.	TRBJ2-2	few	TGTGCCAGCAGCTTGGGCGGCGGGGAGCTGTTTTTT	CASSLGGGELFF
TRBV2	.	TRBJ2-3	few	TGTGCCAGCAGCGGGGTCACAGATACGCAGTATTTT	CASSGVTDTQYF
TRBV15	.	TRBJ1-3	.	TGTGCCACCAGCAGCCCCCTCTCTGGAAACACCATATATTTT	CATSSPLSGNTIYF
TRBV14	.	TRBJ1-1	.	TGTGCCAGCAGCCAGACAGGCCAAAGGGGTGAAGCTTTCTTT	CASSQTGQRGEAFF
TRBV18	TRBD1	TRBJ1-1	.	TGTGCCAGCCTCTCAACAGGGGCTAGTCACACTGAAGCTTTCTTT	CASLSTGASHTEAFF
TRBV19	TRBD1	TRBJ1-5	.	TGTGCCAGTAGCGTCCAGGGGGCCGGGCAGCCCCAGCATTTT	CASSVQGAGQPQHF
TRBV5-4	.	TRBJ2-1	once	TGTGCCAGCAGAAGGACTCCTCAGAATGAGCAGTTCTTC	CASRRTPQNEQFF
TRBV6-5	.	TRBJ1-5	once	TGTGCCAGCAGTTCAGGGCCCGGCCAGCCCCAGCATTTT	CASSSGPGQPQHF
TRBV13	TRBD1	TRBJ1-2	.	TGTGCCAGCAGCTCAAAGACAGGGAAGGAAAACTATGGCTACACCTTC	CASSSKTGKENYGYTF
TRBV5-6	.	TRBJ2-5	.	TGTGCCAGCAGCTTGGGCGGGAATCTCAATGCGGAGACCCAGTACTTC	CASSLGGNLNAETQYF
TRBV19	TRBD1	TRBJ1-1	.	TGTGCCAGTATAGGGACAGCTGAAGCTTTCTTT	CASIGTAEAFF
TRBV7-2	TRBD1	TRBJ1-4	.	TGTGCCAGCAGCTTAACGCAGGGGGCCGAGGGGCGAAAACTGTTTTTT	CASSLTQGAEGRKLFF
TRBV2	.	TRBJ2-3	.	TGTGCCAGCAGGGCTGGGGGCCCAGATACGCAGTATTTT	CASRAGGPDTQYF
TRBV2	TRBD1	TRBJ1-5	once	TGTGCCAGCAGCCCCCCCGGGACAGGGCGGAATCAGCCCCAGCATTTT	CASSPPGTGRNQPQHF